This T cell receptor (beta chain) was found in a study of cytomegalovirus exposure and HLA in healthy donors (TCRdb year 2017). Some background on the complete study: According to a later analysis, the roughly 130 validation repertoires were produced on the same platform as the 700 or so repertoires of the first cohort. The study was designed to test whether signatures of past pathogen exposure could be identified by cataloging public T cell receptors. Along with the approximately 700-subject first cohort, a separate validation cohort of more than 90 different subjects was used. High-throughput TCR immunosequencing, statistical association of individual TCRs with disease status, and machine learning were combined to predict cytomegalovirus infection status.

Trimming takes 6 bases off V and 2 bases off J; junction bases not matched to a gene: 3. According to the germline V gene, CDR1 reads MNHNS and CDR2 reads SASEGT. The CDR3 sequence holds 14 residues, the cysteine and phenylalanine included. Only CDR3 DNA is held: 42 bases, read in frame from base 1. The donors were included in the validation cohort of some 120 subjects, a group kept apart from the approximately 700-subject first cohort. Library preparation used the immunoSEQ multiplex PCR assay. From the authors' description of their analysis: A statistical classification framework was built to diagnose cytomegalovirus status from the catalog of TCR beta chain sequences. Sourced from immuneACCESS, this table was stored by TCRdb with only in-frame sequences that have V and J called. A share of the clones is absent; for the studies checked, an unresolved V gene accounts for under half, and the remainder has no known explanation. V and J calls and clone size are copied from that table; D and trimming were computed from the DNA. Here the sample has about 160,000 clones; around 85% occur a single time. The top ten clonotypes cover approximately 2.3% of the sample.

Details on this clone: The specificity of this receptor is unknown. Base quality data are lacking; no much larger clone is found one base away.

What the study reported, not specific to this receptor: The authors suggested that the approach could potentially be generalized to other disease states and immunological phenotypes. Subsequent analysis determined that TCRs grouped into clusters in the first cohort also showed a tendency toward co-occurrence across the roughly 130 validation repertoires, and 90% to 95% of cluster scores exceeded 0. In vitro tests confirmed that three of the cytomegalovirus-associated TCR beta chains recognize cytomegalovirus antigens. The classifier was reported to diagnose cytomegalovirus status with high specificity and sensitivity in both the original cohort and the validation cohort. Across donors, most TCR sequences were observed very rarely, whereas some public TCRs were present in many individuals. A total of fewer than 200 TCR beta chains were listed by the study as associated with cytomegalovirus. The validation cohort had no HLA typing available for a later analysis, so co-occurrence within that cohort was assessed over all 130 or so repertoires.

Here the chain combines TRBV6-1 and TRBJ2-3; 9 middle bases align to TRBD2. The receptor's source is a man younger than 40 in good health and CMV-seropositive. Source material: PBMCs. The DNA sequence is TGTGCCAGCAGGGCGGGGGGGACCACAGATACGCAGTATTTT. The translation is CASRAGGTTDTQYF.